What follows are 8 T cell receptor beta chains derived from one specimen sequenced in a study of T cell repertoires in cytomegalovirus infection. Their cognate antigens are unknown. TCRdb processed the reads anew with MiXCR; each CDR3 protein has one entry. This table has about 890,000 distinct CDR3 sequences, roughly a third appearing once. The sample here was cultured CD8+ T cells from PBMCs, taken from culture after CMV antigen stimulation. Receptor source: a human donor in good health (CMV status not recorded). Some clones in this sample may be carry-over from other donors' samples.

CDR3 amino acids: CASSEAGGPSYNEQFF. CDR3 nucleotide sequence: TGTGCCAGCAGTGAAGCCGGGGGGCCATCCTACAATGAGCAGTTCTTC. V gene TRBV2 combines with J gene TRBJ2-1, with D perhaps matching TRBD2 (7 bases). The CDR3 has 16 amino acids. Trimming shortened V by 0 bases and J by 1 base, and 10 bases separated the two germline ends. Looked up from germline, CDR1 is SNHLY and CDR2 is FYNNEI.

The rearrangement joins TRBV19 to TRBJ1-1, with a weak D call TRBD1 (5 bases). Germline assignment: CDR1 LNHDA and CDR2 SQIVND (reference sequence). Between the trimmed V and J ends, which lost 1 base and 1 base, there was a span of 7 bases. The CDR3 length is 14 residues. The CDR3 DNA follows: TGTGCCAGTAGTATAGGGGGGACGAACACTGAAGCTTTCTTT. Its translation is CASSIGGTNTEAFF.

This clonotype was recorded at least ten times. The CDR3 loop is CASSAGPTVNYGYTF. The CDR3 coding sequence is TGTGCCAGCAGCGCTGGCCCCACAGTTAACTATGGCTACACCTTC. V usage is TRBV7-8 and J usage is TRBJ1-2; no clear D. V was shortened by 5 bases and J by 1 base, with 14 bases between the two germline ends. This CDR3 region has 15 residues. In germline, CDR1 is SGHVS, CDR2 FQNEAQ.

This clonotype showed up many times. The rearrangement uses TRBV12-3 or TRBV12-4 and TRBJ2-5; maybe TRBD1 (5 bases). The V end was cut by 6 bases, the J end by 0 bases, with 11 bases between. The CDR3 has 14 residues. DNA for the CDR3: TGTGCCAGCAGCTCCACAGGCAACCAAGAGACCCAGTACTTC. Translating it yields CASSSTGNQETQYF.

Only a few counts were recorded for this clonotype. This chain uses TRBV5-6 with TRBJ2-7; D call uncertain. Germline values: CDR1 SGHDT, CDR2 YYEEEE. V lost 5 bases to trimming and J lost 4 bases, with 10 bases between them. CDR3 length: 12 amino acids. This CDR3 reads CASSSVPYEQYV. The CDR3 DNA is TGTGCCAGCAGTTCCGTCCCTTACGAGCAGTACGTC.

The chain employs TRBV20-1 and TRBJ2-7; D ambiguous. CDR3 size: 11 residues. Germline V gives CDR1 DFQATT, CDR2 SNEGSKA (reference sequence). V was shortened by 3 bases and J by 3 bases, with 6 bases between the two germline ends. CDR3 residues: CSARASYEQYF. Written as DNA, the CDR3 is TGCAGTGCTAGGGCGAGCTACGAGCAGTACTTC.

The genes are TRBV5-6 and TRBJ2-7; TRBD2 might be the D (5 bases). The CDR3 is made up of 14 amino acids. Trimming took off 3 bases at V and 0 bases at J, with 10 bases between the two ends. CDR1 SGHDT and CDR2 YYEEEE come from the germline V gene. CDR3: CASSSGGFSYEQYF. For the CDR3, the DNA is TGTGCCAGCAGCTCTGGAGGATTCTCCTACGAGCAGTACTTC.

This clonotype was found a few times. The CDR3 is CATSEGAFQLNEKLFF. CDR3 bases: TGTGCCACCAGTGAGGGAGCCTTCCAGCTTAATGAAAAACTGTTTTTT. V and J are TRBV24-1 and TRBJ1-4, with D unresolved. Germline lookup yields CDR1 KGHDR and CDR2 SFDVKD. Trimming took 4 bases from V and 4 from J, leaving 15 bases between them. This CDR3 region has 16 residues.